This is a list of T cell receptor beta chains from one sample in a study of CD4 T cells in relation to SARS-CoV-2 and coronaviruses. The data were produced by immunoSEQ multiplex PCR, yet TCRdb's version contains in-frame clones alone and is incomplete. The repertoire holds about 38,000 clones, with roughly 90% as singletons. Sequencing was performed on memory CD4+ T cells from PBMCs. The source is an adult with COVID-19. Each CDR3 is given with its conserved first and last residue. D genes are given only for firm matches.

v_gene,d_gene,j_gene,CDR3nt,CDR3aa
TRBV7-7,NA,TRBJ2-2,TGTGCTAGCAGCTTAGGGGATAGGAACACCGGGGAGCTGTTTTTT,CASSLGDRNTGELFF
TRBV19,TRBD1,TRBJ1-3,TGTGCCACCCGATCCGGGACAGGGTCTGGAAACACCATATATTTT,CATRSGTGSGNTIYF
TRBV4-2,NA,TRBJ2-2,TGTGCCACCGGGGATTCGAACACCGGGGAGCTGTTTTTT,CATGDSNTGELFF
TRBV7-3,TRBD1,TRBJ2-3,TGTGCCAGCAGCCCAGGGGGACAGGGGCTTGGGGATACGCAGTATTTT,CASSPGGQGLGDTQYF
TRBV5-1,TRBD1,TRBJ1-2,TGCGCCAGCAGCTTGGCCTCGGGACAGGGGTCGTGGCTAGCCTTC,CASSLASGQGSWLAF
TRBV7-8,TRBD1,TRBJ1-3,TGTGCCAGCAGCCTAACAGGGGCTGGAAACACCATATATTTT,CASSLTGAGNTIYF
TRBV7-3,NA,TRBJ2-2,TGTGCCAGCAGCTTAGCGGCGAACACCGGGGAGCTGTTTTTT,CASSLAANTGELFF
TRBV5-4,NA,TRBJ1-2,TGTGCCAGCAGCTTGGAGGTTGAGGGGGTAGGCTACACCTTC,CASSLEVEGVGYTF
TRBV6-6,NA,TRBJ2-1,TGTGCCAGCAGTTACGATTTCCTGGGCCCCGAGCAGTTCTTC,CASSYDFLGPEQFF
TRBV5-1,TRBD2,TRBJ2-3,TGCGCCAGCAGCTTCGGTCTAGCGGGGGGGCGTTTAGTAGCAGATACGCAGTATTTT,CASSFGLAGGRLVADTQYF
TRBV5-8,NA,TRBJ2-2,TGTGCCAGCAGCTTGGGTGGCAGGGGCACCGGGGAGCTGTTTTTT,CASSLGGRGTGELFF
TRBV13,TRBD1,TRBJ2-7,TGTGCCAGCAGCTCCCGACAGGGGACTTACGAGCAGTACTTC,CASSSRQGTYEQYF
TRBV6-5,NA,TRBJ2-5,TGTGCCAGTGGTGGGCCGGGAGAGACCCAGTACTTC,CASGGPGETQYF
TRBV5-1,NA,TRBJ1-2,TGCGCCAGCAGCCTTGAGGACTATGGCTACACCTTC,CASSLEDYGYTF
TRBV11-3,NA,TRBJ1-1,TGTGCCAGCAGCTTAGTGTCCAAGAACACTGAAGCTTTCTTT,CASSLVSKNTEAFF
TRBV5-1,NA,TRBJ1-3,TGCGCCAGCAGCTTGGGCTCTGGAAACACCATATATTTT,CASSLGSGNTIYF
TRBV3-1/TRBV3-2,NA,TRBJ1-5,TGTGCCAGCAGCCAAGATCTACCGGGGTTGCAGCCCCAGCATTTT,CASSQDLPGLQPQHF